This TCR beta chain originates from a study of control samples from healthy donors and cancer patients. Losses at the gene ends were 4 bases for V and 7 bases for J; bases not matched to a gene: 2. The CDR3 sequence is 14 residues long. Germline CDR1 SGHRS, CDR2 YFSETQ. The data were produced by immunoSEQ multiplex PCR, yet TCRdb's version contains in-frame clones alone and is incomplete. The table records roughly 190,000 clones, 91% of them present only once. This clonotype was sampled from a woman in her thirties in good health. Sequences were obtained from blood. V gene TRBV5-1 combines with J gene TRBJ2-7, with 16 bases lining up with TRBD2. DNA of the CDR3: TGCGCCAGCAGCGGGACTAGCGGGAGGGGAGAGCAGTACTTC. It yields the protein CASSGTSGRGEQYF.